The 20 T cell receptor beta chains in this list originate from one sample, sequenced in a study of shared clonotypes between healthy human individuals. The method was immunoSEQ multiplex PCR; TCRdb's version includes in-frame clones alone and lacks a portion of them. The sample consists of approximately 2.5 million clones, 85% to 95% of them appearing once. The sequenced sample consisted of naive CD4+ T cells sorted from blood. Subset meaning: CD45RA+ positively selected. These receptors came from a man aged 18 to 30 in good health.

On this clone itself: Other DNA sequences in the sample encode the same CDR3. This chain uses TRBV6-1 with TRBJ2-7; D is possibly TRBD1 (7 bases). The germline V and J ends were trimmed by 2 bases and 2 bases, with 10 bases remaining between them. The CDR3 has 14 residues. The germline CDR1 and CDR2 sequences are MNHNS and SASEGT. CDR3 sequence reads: CASSEQGGPYEQYF. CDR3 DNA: TGTGCCAGCAGTGAACAGGGGGGCCCCTACGAGCAGTACTTC.

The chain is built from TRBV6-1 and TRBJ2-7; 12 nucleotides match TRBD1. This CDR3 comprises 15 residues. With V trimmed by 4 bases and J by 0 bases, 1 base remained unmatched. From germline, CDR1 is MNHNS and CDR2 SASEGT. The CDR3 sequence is CASSVGQGASYEQYF. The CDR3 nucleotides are TGTGCCAGCAGTGTGGGACAGGGGGCCTCCTACGAGCAGTACTTC.

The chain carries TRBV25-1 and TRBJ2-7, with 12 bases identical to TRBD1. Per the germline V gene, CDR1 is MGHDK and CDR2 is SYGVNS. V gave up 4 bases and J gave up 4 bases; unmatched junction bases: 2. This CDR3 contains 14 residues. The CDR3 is CASSAGQGAYEQYF. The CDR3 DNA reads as TGTGCCAGCAGTGCGGGACAGGGGGCTTACGAGCAGTACTTC.

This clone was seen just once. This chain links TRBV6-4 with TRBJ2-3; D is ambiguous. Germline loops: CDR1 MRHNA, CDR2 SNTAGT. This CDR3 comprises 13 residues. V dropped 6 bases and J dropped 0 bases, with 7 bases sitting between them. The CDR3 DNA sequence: TGTGCCAGCAGGCGAACTAGCACAGATACGCAGTATTTT. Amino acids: CASRRTSTDTQYF.

The chain's CDR3 is CASSRDTPVQYF. In DNA form, the CDR3 reads TGTGCCAGCAGTCGGGACACACCCGTCCAGTACTTC. The rearrangement joins TRBV6-1 to TRBJ2-7, with D maybe TRBD1 (6 bases). The CDR3 extends over 12 amino acids. The germline V gene encodes CDR1 MNHNS and CDR2 SASEGT. Between the trimmed V and J ends, which lost 5 bases and 10 bases, there was a span of 15 bases.

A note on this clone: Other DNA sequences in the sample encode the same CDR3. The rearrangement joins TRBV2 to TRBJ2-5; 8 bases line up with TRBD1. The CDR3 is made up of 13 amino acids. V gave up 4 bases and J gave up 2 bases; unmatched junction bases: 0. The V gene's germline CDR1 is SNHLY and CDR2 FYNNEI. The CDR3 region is CASSGQGQETQYF. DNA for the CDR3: TGTGCCAGCAGTGGACAGGGGCAAGAGACCCAGTACTTC.

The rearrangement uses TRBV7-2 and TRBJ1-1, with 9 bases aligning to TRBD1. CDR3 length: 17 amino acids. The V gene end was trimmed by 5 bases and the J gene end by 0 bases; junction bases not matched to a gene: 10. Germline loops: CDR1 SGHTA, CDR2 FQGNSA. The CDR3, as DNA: TGTGCCAGCAGCCGACGCGGACAGGGGCTCATGAACACTGAAGCTTTCTTT. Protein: CASSRRGQGLMNTEAFF.

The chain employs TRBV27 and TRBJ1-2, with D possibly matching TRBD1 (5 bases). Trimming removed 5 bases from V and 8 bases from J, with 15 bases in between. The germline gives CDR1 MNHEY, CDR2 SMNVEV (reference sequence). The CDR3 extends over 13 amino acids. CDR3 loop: CASSPTGASGYTF. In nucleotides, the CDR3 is TGTGCCAGCAGTCCCACCGGGGCCTCCGGCTACACCTTC.

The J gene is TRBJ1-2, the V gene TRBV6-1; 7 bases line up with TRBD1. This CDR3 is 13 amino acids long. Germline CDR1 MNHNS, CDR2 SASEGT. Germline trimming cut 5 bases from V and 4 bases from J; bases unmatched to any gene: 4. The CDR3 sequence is CASSTRTGYGYTF. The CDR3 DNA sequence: TGTGCCAGCAGTACCCGGACAGGCTATGGCTACACCTTC.

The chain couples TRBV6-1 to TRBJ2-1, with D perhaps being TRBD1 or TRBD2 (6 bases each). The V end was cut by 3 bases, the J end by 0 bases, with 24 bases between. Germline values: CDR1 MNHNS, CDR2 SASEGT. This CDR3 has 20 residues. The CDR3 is CASSDRTVYFGGGSYNEQFF. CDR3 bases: TGTGCCAGCAGTGATCGGACAGTGTATTTTGGGGGAGGCTCCTACAATGAGCAGTTCTTC.

The CDR3: CAITNTYGYTF. In nucleotides, the CDR3 is TGTGCCATCACTAACACCTATGGCTACACCTTC. This sequence joins TRBV2 and TRBJ1-2; no reliable D call. The ends were cut back, 10 bases at V and 4 bases at J, with 10 bases in the middle. CDR3 length: 11 amino acids. The germline CDR1 and CDR2 sequences are SNHLY and FYNNEI.

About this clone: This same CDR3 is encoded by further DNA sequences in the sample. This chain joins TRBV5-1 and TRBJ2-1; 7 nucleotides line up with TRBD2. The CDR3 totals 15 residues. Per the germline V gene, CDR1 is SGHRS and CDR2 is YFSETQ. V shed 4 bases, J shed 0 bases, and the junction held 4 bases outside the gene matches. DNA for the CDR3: TGCGCCAGCAGCAGAGCGGGGAGCTCCTACAATGAGCAGTTCTTC. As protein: CASSRAGSSYNEQFF.

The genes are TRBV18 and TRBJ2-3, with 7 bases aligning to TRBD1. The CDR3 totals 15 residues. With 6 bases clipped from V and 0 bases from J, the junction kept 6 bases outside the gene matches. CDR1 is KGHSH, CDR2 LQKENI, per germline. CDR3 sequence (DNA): TGTGCCAGCTCCGGACAGGCCTTAAGCACAGATACGCAGTATTTT. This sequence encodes CASSGQALSTDTQYF.

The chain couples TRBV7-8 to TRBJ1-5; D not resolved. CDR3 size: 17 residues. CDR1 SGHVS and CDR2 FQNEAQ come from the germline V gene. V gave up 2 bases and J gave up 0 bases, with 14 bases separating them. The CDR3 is CASSLSPRTYSNQPQHF. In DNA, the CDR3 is TGTGCCAGCAGCTTATCCCCCCGAACTTATAGCAATCAGCCCCAGCATTTT. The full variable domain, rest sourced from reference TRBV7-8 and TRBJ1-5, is GAGVSQSPRYKVAKRGQDVALRCDPISGHVSLFWYQQALGQGPEFLTYFQNEAQLDKSGLPSDRFFAERPEGSVSTLKIQRTQQEDSAVYLCASSLSPRTYSNQPQHFGDGTRLSIL.

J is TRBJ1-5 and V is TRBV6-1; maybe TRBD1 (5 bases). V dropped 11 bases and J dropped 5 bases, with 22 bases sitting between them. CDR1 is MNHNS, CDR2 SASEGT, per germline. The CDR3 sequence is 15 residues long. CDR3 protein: CAASGRRGWDQPQHF. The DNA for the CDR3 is TGTGCCGCCTCCGGGCGTAGGGGTTGGGATCAGCCCCAGCATTTT.

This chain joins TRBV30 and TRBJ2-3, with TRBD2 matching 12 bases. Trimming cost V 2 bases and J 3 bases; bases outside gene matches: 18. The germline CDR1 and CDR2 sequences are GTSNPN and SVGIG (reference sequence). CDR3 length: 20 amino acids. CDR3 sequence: CAWSRFQRYLAGGRTDTQYF. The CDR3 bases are TGTGCCTGGAGTCGATTTCAACGATATCTAGCGGGAGGGAGAACAGATACGCAGTATTTT.

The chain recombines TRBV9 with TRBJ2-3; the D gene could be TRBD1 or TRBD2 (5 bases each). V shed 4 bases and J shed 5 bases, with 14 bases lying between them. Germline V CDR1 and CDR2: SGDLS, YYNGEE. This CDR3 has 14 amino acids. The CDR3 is CASSPGTSLDTQYF. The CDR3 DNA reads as TGTGCCAGCAGCCCAGGGACCAGCCTAGATACGCAGTATTTT.

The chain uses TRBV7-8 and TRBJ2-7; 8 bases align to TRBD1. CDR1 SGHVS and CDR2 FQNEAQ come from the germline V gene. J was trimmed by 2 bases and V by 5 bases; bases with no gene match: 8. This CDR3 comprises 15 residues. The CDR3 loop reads CASSPGTGGPYEQYF. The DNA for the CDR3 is TGTGCCAGCAGCCCAGGTACAGGGGGTCCCTACGAGCAGTACTTC.

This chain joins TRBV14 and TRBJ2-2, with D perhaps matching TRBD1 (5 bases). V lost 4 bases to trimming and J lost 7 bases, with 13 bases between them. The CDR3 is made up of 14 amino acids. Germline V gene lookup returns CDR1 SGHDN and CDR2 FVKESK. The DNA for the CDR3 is TGTGCCAGCAGCCCCGACAGCGTCGGCGGGGAGCTGTTTTTT. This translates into CASSPDSVGGELFF.

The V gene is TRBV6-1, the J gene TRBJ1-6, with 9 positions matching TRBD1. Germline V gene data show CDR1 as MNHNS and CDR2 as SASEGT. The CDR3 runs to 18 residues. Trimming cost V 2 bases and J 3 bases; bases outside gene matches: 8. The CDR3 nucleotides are TGTGCCAGCAGTGAACCGGGACAGGGTGAGATCTATAATTCACCCCTCCACTTT. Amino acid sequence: CASSEPGQGEIYNSPLHF.